This T cell receptor (beta chain) was found in a study of blood T cell repertoires in COVID-19. The CDR3 is 19 amino acids. Germline CDR1 SGHRS, CDR2 YFSETQ. Trimming removed 0 bases from V and 4 bases from J; junction bases left unmatched: 16. This clone showed up just once. Original handling: Scientists estimated how many nucleated cells there were by amplifying reference gene primers. Measured with immunoSEQ multiplex PCR; TCRdb has only the in-frame clones, and not every one. D and trimming were read from the DNA, whereas the V and J calls and clone size are those reported in that table. This table has 65,000 to 85,000 clones, approximately 92% appearing once.

Sequenced input: peripheral blood. V is TRBV5-1 and J is TRBJ1-1, with 9 bases lining up with TRBD1. The source of this sequence is a human donor in a cohort sampled during active COVID-19. CDR3 coding DNA: TGCGCCAGCAGCTTGGCCCTAGGGACAGGGTCGTTGGGGGGCACTGAAGCTTTCTTT. Encoded protein: CASSLALGTGSLGGTEAFF.